These 26 T cell receptor beta chains were sequenced from one sample in a study of OX40 agonist ivuxolimab in advanced cancers. Libraries were made using the immunoSEQ multiplex PCR assay. The table was pulled from immuneACCESS by TCRdb, which kept in-frame rearrangements only. Such tables lose some clones; where checked, under half of the loss comes from unresolved V genes, and the rest has no known cause. Across this sample there are around 34,000 clones, with more than 65% seen only once. 13% to 15% of the sample lies in the top ten. The input for sequencing was CD4+ or CD8+ T cells sorted from blood, taken in a trial of the OX40 agonist ivuxolimab. Receptors originate from an adult with an advanced solid tumor such as melanoma, head and neck, liver or kidney cancer.

The genes are TRBV6-5 and TRBJ2-7, with TRBD1 matching 8 bases. The V gene's germline CDR1 is MNHEY and CDR2 SVGAGI. After removal of 6 bases from V and 1 base from J, the junction contained 8 bases not matched to a gene. The CDR3 sequence is 15 residues long. The CDR3 loop is CASRSRDRTSYEQYF. The CDR3 DNA sequence: TGTGCCAGCAGGAGCCGGGACAGGACTTCCTACGAGCAGTACTTC.

The rearrangement joins TRBV11-2 to TRBJ2-1; 7 bases are shared with TRBD2. The CDR3 has 15 amino acids. V dropped 3 bases and J dropped 0; count of bases not matched to a gene: 2. Per the germline V gene, CDR1 is SGHAT and CDR2 is FQNNGV. The CDR3 spells CASSFREDSYNEQFF. The DNA for the CDR3 is TGTGCCAGCAGCTTTCGGGAGGACTCCTACAATGAGCAGTTCTTC.

This chain uses TRBV29-1 with TRBJ2-5; tentatively, D is TRBD2 (6 bases). The V gene lost 4 bases and the J gene lost 11 bases, with 20 bases spanning the gap. In germline, CDR1 is SQVTM, CDR2 ANQGSEA. This CDR3 is built from 13 residues. CDR3 sequence (DNA): TGCAGCGTTGGGGGACTCCGGACGGAGGAGCAGTACTTC. Amino acids: CSVGGLRTEEQYF.

The J gene is TRBJ1-1, the V gene TRBV2; no reliable D call. The CDR3 totals 12 residues. Looked up from germline, CDR1 is SNHLY and CDR2 is FYNNEI. V was trimmed by 4 bases and J by 8 bases, leaving 11 bases between them. The CDR3, as DNA: TGTGCCAGCAGTGTTGGAAGGGCCGAAGCTTTCTTT. It translates to CASSVGRAEAFF.

This clone has more than one count but fewer than ten. The chain recombines TRBV6-1 with TRBJ2-1, with 8 bases matching TRBD2. Germline trimming cut 6 bases from V and 8 bases from J; bases unmatched to any gene: 6. The CDR3 covers 13 residues. The germline V gene encodes CDR1 MNHNS and CDR2 SASEGT. CDR3 nucleotides: TGTGCCAGCAGACGAGCGGGAGTGGATGAGCAGTTCTTC. It yields the protein CASRRAGVDEQFF.

The V gene is TRBV10-3, the J gene TRBJ1-3; 8 nucleotides agree with TRBD1. The CDR3 runs to 17 residues. The germline V gene has CDR1 ENHRY and CDR2 SYGVKD. V lost 7 bases, J lost 0 bases, and 11 bases stayed unmatched. The CDR3 is CAINSRTGMSSGNTIYF. The CDR3 DNA reads as TGTGCCATCAACTCTCGGACAGGGATGAGCTCTGGAAACACCATATATTTT.

In this sample, this clone turned up a few times. This chain connects TRBV7-2 to TRBJ1-5; D possibly corresponds to TRBD1 (6 bases). V shed 3 bases and J shed 4 bases, with 10 bases lying between them. Per germline, CDR1 SGHTA and CDR2 FQGNSA. This CDR3 is 14 amino acids long. The CDR3 coding sequence is TGTGCCAGCAGCTTCCAAGGGGGGAATCAGCCCCAGCATTTT. Translated, it gives CASSFQGGNQPQHF.

The chain couples TRBV15 to TRBJ1-1; a possible D gene is TRBD1 (5 bases). The ends were cut back, 3 bases at V and 5 bases at J, with 10 bases in the middle. Germline values: CDR1 LNHNV, CDR2 YYDKDF (reference sequence). The CDR3 covers 13 residues. The CDR3 here is CATSRDGGTEAFF. For the CDR3, the DNA is TGTGCCACCAGCAGGGACGGGGGTACTGAAGCTTTCTTT.

The gene calls are TRBV30 and TRBJ1-3; D call uncertain. V shed 0 bases and J shed 2 bases, with 14 bases lying between them. Germline lookup yields CDR1 GTSNPN and CDR2 SVGIG (reference sequence). CDR3 size: 16 residues. The CDR3 spells CAWSVSLSATGNTIYF. CDR3 sequence (DNA): TGTGCCTGGAGTGTTTCGTTGTCGGCGACTGGAAACACCATATATTTT. Full variable domain (remainder filled in from reference TRBV30 and TRBJ1-3): SQTIHQWPATLVQPVGSPLSLECTVEGTSNPNLYWYRQAAGRGLQLLFYSVGIGQISSEVPQNLSASRPQDRQFILSSKKLLLSDSGFYLCAWSVSLSATGNTIYFGEGSWLTVV.

V usage is TRBV5-4 and J usage is TRBJ1-6, with D possibly matching TRBD1 (5 bases). Trimming took off 2 bases at V and 10 bases at J, with 16 bases between the two ends. Germline V gene sequence: CDR1 SGHNT, CDR2 YYREEE (reference sequence). The CDR3 has 15 residues. CDR3: CASSLRPEYRSPLHF. For the CDR3, the DNA is TGTGCCAGCAGCTTAAGACCTGAATACAGGTCACCCCTCCACTTT.

The DNA of the CDR3 is TGTGCCAGCTCAACTAAGACCATGAGCGAACAGTACTTC. As protein: CASSTKTMSEQYF. This chain links TRBV18 with TRBJ2-7, with D uncertain. V lost 5 bases and J lost 10, with 18 bases in between. Germline CDR1 KGHSH, CDR2 LQKENI. CDR3 length: 13 residues.

V usage is TRBV27 and J usage is TRBJ2-1; the D gene could be TRBD1 or TRBD2 (5 bases each). CDR3 length: 12 residues. Between the trimmed V and J ends, which lost 8 bases and 8 bases, there was a span of 13 bases. The germline V gene encodes CDR1 MNHEY and CDR2 SMNVEV (reference sequence). This CDR3 reads CASRGGWYEQFF. Written as DNA, the CDR3 is TGTGCCAGCCGGGGCGGATGGTATGAGCAGTTCTTC.

The rearrangement joins TRBV6-6 to TRBJ2-3; TRBD2 matches at 8 bases. The CDR3 is made up of 15 amino acids. CDR1 is MNHNY and CDR2 is SVGAGI in the germline V gene (reference sequence). The ends lost 4 bases at V and 1 base at J; junction bases unmatched: 4. CDR3 sequence reads: CASSLRTSRTDTQYF. In DNA form, the CDR3 reads TGTGCCAGCAGTTTGAGGACTAGCCGCACAGATACGCAGTATTTT.

This rearrangement joins TRBV20-1 to TRBJ2-1; maybe TRBD1 (6 bases). The CDR3 is made up of 11 amino acids. Germline values: CDR1 DFQATT, CDR2 SNEGSKA (reference sequence). Trimming removed 6 bases at V and 9 bases at J, with 12 bases between. As DNA, the CDR3 is TGCAGTGCAACCAGGGGAACTGAGCAGTTCTTC. The encoded protein is CSATRGTEQFF.

The chain carries TRBV5-1 and TRBJ1-1; TRBD1 is a possible D gene (5 bases). The ends were cut back, 3 bases at V and 0 bases at J, with 12 bases in the middle. Germline V gene sequence: CDR1 SGHRS, CDR2 YFSETQ. This CDR3 comprises 15 residues. As DNA, the CDR3 is TGCGCCAGCAGCTACTCAGACAGTATGAACACTGAAGCTTTCTTT. Translating gives CASSYSDSMNTEAFF.

V is TRBV14 and J is TRBJ1-1; 7 bases map to TRBD1. Germline V gene sequence: CDR1 SGHDN, CDR2 FVKESK. Trimming at V came to 4 bases and at J to 11 bases, leaving 16 bases not matched to a gene. The CDR3 covers 15 residues. CDR3 sequence: CASSPLERGGIFAFF. The CDR3 bases are TGTGCCAGCAGCCCGTTGGAGAGAGGGGGCATTTTCGCTTTCTTT.

CDR3 sequence reads: CASSSSGPNEAFF. CDR3 coding DNA: TGTGCCAGCAGCTCGTCGGGACCAAACGAAGCTTTCTTT. The chain employs TRBV5-6 and TRBJ1-1; TRBD1 is a possible D gene (5 bases). The ends were cut back, 3 bases at V and 8 bases at J, with 14 bases in the middle. Germline lookup yields CDR1 SGHDT and CDR2 YYEEEE. This CDR3 has 13 residues.

V and J are TRBV7-9 and TRBJ2-7; either TRBD1 or TRBD2 may fit D (5 bases each). CDR1 and CDR2 (germline): SEHNR, FQNEAQ (reference sequence). This CDR3 spans 14 amino acids. Trimming took off 6 bases at V and 2 bases at J, with 14 bases between the two ends. CDR3 in DNA: TGTGCCAGCAGGTCCCGGGACCGTGCCTACGAGCAGTACTTC. It yields the protein CASRSRDRAYEQYF.

The gene calls are TRBV19 and TRBJ2-2; D unclear. Germline assignment: CDR1 LNHDA and CDR2 SQIVND (reference sequence). CDR3 length equals 14 residues. Trimming left V 1 base short and J 0 bases short, with 3 bases between. This CDR3 is CASSIGPNTGELFF. CDR3 in DNA: TGTGCCAGTAGTATAGGCCCGAACACCGGGGAGCTGTTTTTT.

The gene calls are TRBV5-1 and TRBJ2-5; 10 bases line up with TRBD2. This CDR3 has 16 amino acids. Trimming removed 0 bases from V and 5 bases from J; junction bases left unmatched: 7. Germline CDR1 SGHRS, CDR2 YFSETQ. The CDR3 is CASSLGRSGRGETQYF. CDR3 nucleotides: TGCGCCAGCAGCTTGGGTCGGAGCGGGAGGGGCGAGACCCAGTACTTC.

The chain employs TRBV5-1 and TRBJ2-3; D might be TRBD1 (6 bases). V lost 4 bases, J lost 0 bases, and 15 bases lay in between. CDR3 length: 16 amino acids. Germline V CDR1 and CDR2: SGHRS, YFSETQ. CDR3 sequence: CASSPRGGGSTDTQYF. CDR3 nucleotide sequence: TGCGCCAGCAGCCCCAGGGGTGGTGGGAGCACAGATACGCAGTATTTT.

The V and J genes are TRBV6-1 and TRBJ2-3; D is uncertain. Looked up from germline, CDR1 is MNHNS and CDR2 is SASEGT. This CDR3 is built from 12 residues. With 5 bases removed from V and 0 bases from J, the gap between germline ends came to 3 bases. As DNA, the CDR3 is TGTGCCAGCAGTAGGAGCACAGATACGCAGTATTTT. It specifies CASSRSTDTQYF.

This sequence joins TRBV28 and TRBJ2-2; 10 bases are shared with TRBD2. CDR3 length: 15 residues. V dropped 5 bases and J dropped 4; count of bases not matched to a gene: 4. The V gene's germline CDR1 is MDHEN and CDR2 SYDVKM. The CDR3: CASSLQREGTGELFF. The CDR3 DNA reads as TGTGCCAGCAGTCTCCAGCGGGAGGGCACCGGGGAGCTGTTTTTT. The full variable domain, with the rest looked up from reference TRBV28 and TRBJ2-2, is DVKVTQSSRYLVKRTGEKVFLECVQDMDHENMFWYRQDPGLGLRLIYFSYDVKMKEKGDIPEGYSVSREKKERFSLILESASTNQTSMYLCASSLQREGTGELFFGEGSRLTVL.

The chain employs TRBV7-9 and TRBJ2-3, with a tentative D call TRBD2 (5 bases). Germline assignment: CDR1 SEHNR and CDR2 FQNEAQ (reference sequence). CDR3 size: 13 residues. Between the trimmed V and J ends, which lost 5 bases and 6 bases, there was a span of 12 bases. The CDR3 here is CASSPGVTDTQYF. As DNA, the CDR3 is TGTGCCAGCAGCCCCGGGGTAACGGATACGCAGTATTTT. Filled out from reference TRBV7-9 and TRBJ2-3, the complete variable domain reads DTGVSQNPRHKITKRGQNVTFRCDPISEHNRLYWYRQTLGQGPEFLTYFQNEAQLEKSRLLSDRFSAERPKGSFSTLEIQRTEQGDSAMYLCASSPGVTDTQYFGPGTRLTVL.

Only one count was recorded for this clone. The chain recombines TRBV10-1 with TRBJ2-7; D remains unclear. This CDR3 region has 12 residues. The germline gives CDR1 WNHNN, CDR2 SYGVQD (reference sequence). The V end was cut by 0 bases, the J end by 5 bases, with 5 bases between. The CDR3 loop is CASSESSHEQYF. CDR3 DNA: TGCGCCAGCAGTGAGTCGAGCCACGAGCAGTACTTC.

The V call is TRBV4-1, the J call TRBJ1-2; no clear D. CDR1 is MGHRA and CDR2 is YSYEKL in the germline V gene. The length of the CDR3 is 13 residues. Between the trimmed V and J ends, which lost 6 bases and 4 bases, there was a span of 12 bases. CDR3 protein: CASRNRKTYGYTF. In nucleotides, the CDR3 is TGCGCCAGCAGGAACCGAAAGACCTATGGCTACACCTTC.